This entry features one TCR beta chain sequence. The CDR3 is 13 residues long. V lost 5 bases and J 7 bases, leaving 12 bases between the germline ends. From germline, CDR1 is SEHNR and CDR2 FQNEAQ (reference sequence). TCRdb ran MiXCR on the 5' RACE reads and lists one entry per CDR3 protein. Among 150,000 to 200,000 distinct CDR3 sequences, 11% were seen once, and the ten largest hold around 3.8%. These data belong to a study of T-cell memory formation after mild COVID-19. The gene calls are TRBV7-9 and TRBJ1-5; D unclear. The sequenced sample was PBMCs or a T cell subset sorted from them (not recorded which). The receptor was isolated from a man aged 18-30 years who had mild COVID-19 (a few samples of this study predate the infection). Cell type and time point are not known. CDR3 residues: CASSPSGGQPQHF. CDR3 coding DNA: TGTGCCAGCAGCCCTTCTGGAGGCCAGCCCCAGCATTTT.